The clone carrying this TCR beta chain was found a few times. This sample was included in a study of T-cell reconstitution after alpha-beta-depleted transplantation in children. A TCRbeta library incorporating unique molecular identifiers was prepared. TCRdb fed the PCR reads into MiXCR, producing one record per CDR3 protein. The table has about 400,000 distinct CDR3 sequences, roughly 20% seen once; the top ten hold around 4%. This CDR3 is built from 14 residues. The ends were cut back, 3 bases at V and 0 bases at J, with 8 bases in the middle. The TCR was taken from a human donor who donated a stem cell graft to a child with acute myeloid leukemia. The rearrangement links TRBV12-3 or TRBV12-4 to TRBJ1-1; D uncertain. Here the sequenced sample was PBMCs from the stem cell graft donor, taken from the stem cell graft. The CDR3 loop reads CASSFGVLNTEAFF. CDR3 DNA: TGTGCCAGCAGTTTTGGGGTACTGAACACTGAAGCTTTCTTT.